This T cell receptor beta chain comes out of a study of blood T cell repertoires in COVID-19. The protocol was immunoSEQ multiplex PCR, while the TCRdb copy is restricted to in-frame clones and leaves out a portion. This table holds fewer than 250,000 clones, about 83% found once. Germline V gene data show CDR1 as GTSNPN and CDR2 as SVGIG (reference sequence). V was cut by 2 bases and J by 6 bases, with 13 bases left in between. The CDR3 has 14 amino acids. The sequenced sample was peripheral blood. The chain has TRBV30 and TRBJ2-2; D is unclear. The clonotype was recovered from a woman aged 45-65 years with acute or convalescent COVID-19. CDR3 coding DNA: TGTGCCTGGAGTTATGGCCTAGGCTCCGGGGAGCTGTTTTTT. Its protein product is CAWSYGLGSGELFF.